This is a list of T cell receptor beta chains from one sample in a study of CD8 T cells in ankylosing spondylitis. Each CDR3 protein gets one entry after TCRdb re-called the 5' RACE reads with MiXCR. The repertoire holds a few hundred thousand distinct CDR3 sequences, with under 30% as singletons. The sample taken for sequencing was blood, either unsorted or a sorted T cell fraction (not recorded which). Receptors originate from a male donor with ankylosing spondylitis or in good health (not recorded which). Both conserved end residues are part of each CDR3. Fields, in order: D gene, V gene, J gene, clone size, CDR3 length, CDR3 DNA, CDR3 protein. D genes are given only for firm matches. The listing skips clone size in some rows; elsewhere it reads once, few, many or a size class.

D gene: .
V gene: TRBV2
J gene: TRBJ1-1
clone size: few
CDR3 length: 16
CDR3 DNA: TGTGCCAGCAGTCCCCGGATGAGCCAGGGTGGGACTGAAGCTTTCTTT
CDR3 protein: CASSPRMSQGGTEAFF

D gene: .
V gene: TRBV5-6
J gene: TRBJ2-5
clone size: many
CDR3 length: 16
CDR3 DNA: TGTGCCAGCAGCTCGGGGGGCGGGGCGTACCAAGAGACCCAGTACTTC
CDR3 protein: CASSSGGGAYQETQYF

D gene: TRBD1
V gene: TRBV4-2
J gene: TRBJ2-7
clone size: .
CDR3 length: 15
CDR3 DNA: TGTGCCAGCAGCCAAGATGGGTTGAAGGGGGCCGAGCAGTACTTC
CDR3 protein: CASSQDGLKGAEQYF

D gene: .
V gene: TRBV10-3
J gene: TRBJ2-1
clone size: .
CDR3 length: 14
CDR3 DNA: TGTGCCATCAGTGAGTCAAATGGAGGCGGCGAGCAGTTCTTC
CDR3 protein: CAISESNGGGEQFF

D gene: .
V gene: TRBV20-1
J gene: TRBJ2-7
clone size: many
CDR3 length: 15
CDR3 DNA: TGCAGTGCTAGAGATCGGAGGGGGATTGGCGACGAGCAGTACTTC
CDR3 protein: CSARDRRGIGDEQYF

D gene: .
V gene: TRBV5-6
J gene: TRBJ2-7
clone size: .
CDR3 length: 14
CDR3 DNA: TGTGCCAGCAGCTTGGGACGCACAGGAGACGAGCAGTACTTC
CDR3 protein: CASSLGRTGDEQYF

D gene: .
V gene: TRBV15
J gene: TRBJ2-3
clone size: .
CDR3 length: 15
CDR3 DNA: TGTGCCACCAGCAGAGATCCTGCTAGCACAGATACGCAGTATTTT
CDR3 protein: CATSRDPASTDTQYF

D gene: .
V gene: TRBV12-3/TRBV12-4
J gene: TRBJ1-5
clone size: few
CDR3 length: 13
CDR3 DNA: TGTGCCAGCAGGGTTGGGAGCAATCAGCCCCAGCATTTT
CDR3 protein: CASRVGSNQPQHF

D gene: TRBD1
V gene: TRBV20-1
J gene: TRBJ2-7
clone size: .
CDR3 length: 14
CDR3 DNA: TGCAGTGCCATCAAGACAGGGAGCTCCTACGAGCAGTACTTC
CDR3 protein: CSAIKTGSSYEQYF

D gene: TRBD1
V gene: TRBV20-1
J gene: TRBJ2-7
clone size: .
CDR3 length: 16
CDR3 DNA: TGCAGTGTCCCCGGACGGGGACAGGGGGTTTCCTACGAGCAGTACTTC
CDR3 protein: CSVPGRGQGVSYEQYF

D gene: .
V gene: TRBV5-6
J gene: TRBJ2-3
clone size: many
CDR3 length: 14
CDR3 DNA: TGTGCCAGCAGCCAGCCGGGGGAGGTAGATACGCAGTATTTT
CDR3 protein: CASSQPGEVDTQYF

D gene: TRBD1
V gene: TRBV6-2/TRBV6-3
J gene: TRBJ2-6
clone size: few
CDR3 length: 23
CDR3 DNA: TGTGCCAGCAGTTACATAGGGGGATCGCCGAGACAGGGCCGGCGAGGTGGGGCCAACGTCCTGACTTTC
CDR3 protein: CASSYIGGSPRQGRRGGANVLTF

D gene: .
V gene: TRBV20-1
J gene: TRBJ2-7
clone size: many
CDR3 length: 13
CDR3 DNA: TGCAGTGCCCCAGGGTCAGTCAACTACGAGCAGTACTTC
CDR3 protein: CSAPGSVNYEQYF

D gene: TRBD1
V gene: TRBV5-1
J gene: TRBJ1-2
clone size: .
CDR3 length: 16
CDR3 DNA: TGCGCCAGCAGCCCCTACAGGGGGTCCACTAACTATGGCTACACCTTC
CDR3 protein: CASSPYRGSTNYGYTF

D gene: .
V gene: TRBV7-9
J gene: TRBJ2-7
clone size: .
CDR3 length: 14
CDR3 DNA: TGTGCCAGCAGCTTAGGGGATTCGACAGCGGGGCAGTACTTC
CDR3 protein: CASSLGDSTAGQYF

D gene: TRBD2
V gene: TRBV15
J gene: TRBJ2-3
clone size: few
CDR3 length: 16
CDR3 DNA: TGTGCCACCAGCCCCACCTTGGGGGAGGGTACAGATACGCAGTATTTT
CDR3 protein: CATSPTLGEGTDTQYF

D gene: TRBD1
V gene: TRBV20-1
J gene: TRBJ2-5
clone size: many
CDR3 length: 17
CDR3 DNA: TGCAGTGCTAGGGACTACCGGGACAGGGGGCCGAAGGAGACCCAGTACTTC
CDR3 protein: CSARDYRDRGPKETQYF

D gene: .
V gene: TRBV12-3/TRBV12-4
J gene: TRBJ2-5
clone size: few
CDR3 length: 14
CDR3 DNA: TGTGCCAGCAGTTTAGGTAGTGTAGGAGAGACCCAGTACTTC
CDR3 protein: CASSLGSVGETQYF

D gene: .
V gene: TRBV15
J gene: TRBJ2-5
clone size: .
CDR3 length: 13
CDR3 DNA: TGTGCCACCAGCAGCCTTCGCCTAGAGACCCAGTACTTC
CDR3 protein: CATSSLRLETQYF

D gene: TRBD2
V gene: TRBV6-5
J gene: TRBJ2-7
clone size: .
CDR3 length: 15
CDR3 DNA: TGTGCCAGCAGTTACCGGACTAGCGGGGTCGGAGAGCAGTACTTC
CDR3 protein: CASSYRTSGVGEQYF

D gene: .
V gene: TRBV6-1
J gene: TRBJ1-6
clone size: .
CDR3 length: 14
CDR3 DNA: TGTGCCAGCAGTCGGACAGCAGATAATTCACCCCTCCACTTT
CDR3 protein: CASSRTADNSPLHF

D gene: TRBD2
V gene: TRBV12-5
J gene: TRBJ2-1
clone size: .
CDR3 length: 21
CDR3 DNA: TGTGCTAGTGGTTTGGTAGGGGTAGGGCTAGCGGGGGGTAGCTCCTACAATGAGCAGTTCTTC
CDR3 protein: CASGLVGVGLAGGSSYNEQFF

D gene: .
V gene: TRBV6-1
J gene: TRBJ1-4
clone size: once
CDR3 length: 15
CDR3 DNA: TGTGCCAGCAGTGAAGTAAGGCCGAGTAATGAAAAACTGTTTTTT
CDR3 protein: CASSEVRPSNEKLFF

D gene: .
V gene: TRBV20-1
J gene: TRBJ1-2
clone size: many
CDR3 length: 15
CDR3 DNA: TGCAGTGCCAGCCCTGGCAGGGCCGCTAACTATGGCTACACCTTC
CDR3 protein: CSASPGRAANYGYTF

D gene: .
V gene: TRBV2
J gene: TRBJ2-7
clone size: few
CDR3 length: 16
CDR3 DNA: TGTGCCAGCAGTGAGCTCGACCGGGACCTAAGTAACGAGCAGTACTTC
CDR3 protein: CASSELDRDLSNEQYF

D gene: TRBD1
V gene: TRBV3-1
J gene: TRBJ1-1
clone size: many
CDR3 length: 14
CDR3 DNA: TGTGCCAGCAGTCACAGGGGGAGGAACACTGAAGCTTTCTTT
CDR3 protein: CASSHRGRNTEAFF

D gene: .
V gene: TRBV7-9
J gene: TRBJ1-3
clone size: few
CDR3 length: 17
CDR3 DNA: TGTGCCAGCAGCTACCACCAGACGGCCGTCTCTGGAAACACCATATATTTT
CDR3 protein: CASSYHQTAVSGNTIYF

D gene: .
V gene: TRBV15
J gene: TRBJ2-2
clone size: few
CDR3 length: 14
CDR3 DNA: TGTGCCACCAGCAGAGAACGGAGGGTCGGGGAGCTGTTTTTT
CDR3 protein: CATSRERRVGELFF

D gene: .
V gene: TRBV20-1
J gene: TRBJ1-5
clone size: .
CDR3 length: 15
CDR3 DNA: TGCAGTGCTAGAGGTACAGGGCTTAGCAATCAGCCCCAGCATTTT
CDR3 protein: CSARGTGLSNQPQHF

D gene: .
V gene: TRBV20-1
J gene: TRBJ1-1
clone size: .
CDR3 length: 13
CDR3 DNA: TGCAGTGCTAGAGATTGGGCTAACACTGAAGCTTTCTTT
CDR3 protein: CSARDWANTEAFF

D gene: .
V gene: TRBV29-1
J gene: TRBJ2-7
clone size: few
CDR3 length: 12
CDR3 DNA: TGCAGCGTTGGGCCCGCCACCTACGAGCAGTACTTC
CDR3 protein: CSVGPATYEQYF